This T cell receptor beta chain was observed in a study of shared clonotypes between healthy human individuals. Only one count was recorded for this clone. What it binds is unknown. Only in-frame clones appear in the TCRdb table, and some are missing; sequencing was by immunoSEQ multiplex PCR. The table records about 2.5 million clones, approximately 90% of them present only once. V was pared by 1 base and J by 8 bases, with 20 bases between. Germline values: CDR1 MGHRA, CDR2 YSYEKL. This CDR3 is 16 amino acids long. General study findings and limits: Naive CD4 clonotypes overlapped across several donors at around 4.8%. Represented diversity (both genetic and exposure-history) was limited by the small number of donors.

Specimen: naive CD4+ T cells from PBMCs. Subset here: CD45RA+ positively selected. This chain connects TRBV4-1 to TRBJ1-2; possible D gene TRBD1, 5 bases. This TCR came from a man between 18 and 29 years old in good health. Some clones in this sample may be carry-over from other donors' samples. CDR3 sequence: CASSQGLLGRDGGYTF. The CDR3 bases are TGCGCCAGCAGCCAAGGACTTTTAGGCAGGGATGGAGGCTACACCTTC.